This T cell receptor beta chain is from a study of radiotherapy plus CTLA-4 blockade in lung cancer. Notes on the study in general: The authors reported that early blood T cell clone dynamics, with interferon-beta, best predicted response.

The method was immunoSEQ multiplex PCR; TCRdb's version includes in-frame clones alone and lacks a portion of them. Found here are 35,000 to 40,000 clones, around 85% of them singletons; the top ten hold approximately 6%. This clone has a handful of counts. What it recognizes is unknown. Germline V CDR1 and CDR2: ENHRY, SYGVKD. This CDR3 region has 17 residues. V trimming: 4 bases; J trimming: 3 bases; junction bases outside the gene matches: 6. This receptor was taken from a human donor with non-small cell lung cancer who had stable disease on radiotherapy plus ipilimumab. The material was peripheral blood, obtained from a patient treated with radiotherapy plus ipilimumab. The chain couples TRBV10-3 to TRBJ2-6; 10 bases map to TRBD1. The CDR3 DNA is TGTGCCATCAGTGGCGAGACAGGGGGCGGTGGGGCCAACGTCCTGACTTTC. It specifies CAISGETGGGGANVLTF.